The next 25 T cell receptor beta chains were all read from a single sample in a study of T cell responses to AZD1222 COVID-19 vaccine. Clones were sequenced by immunoSEQ multiplex PCR, and TCRdb holds only the in-frame ones, with some missing. The table lists tens of thousands of clones, 60% to 85% of them singletons. The sample in question was peripheral blood, obtained 28 days after the second AZD1222 dose. These receptors were collected from an adult who received the AZD1222 COVID-19 vaccine.

This clone was observed a handful of times. The rearrangement links TRBV12-3 or TRBV12-4 to TRBJ1-2; D might be TRBD1 (5 bases). This CDR3 contains 13 residues. V was shortened by 4 bases and J by 8 bases, with 14 bases between the two germline ends. The CDR3 sequence: CASSYTGLEGYTF. The CDR3 bases are TGTGCCAGCAGTTACACAGGATTGGAGGGCTACACCTTC.

This chain connects TRBV29-1 to TRBJ2-3, with a possible D match to TRBD2 (5 bases). V lost 4 bases and J lost 0, with 5 bases in between. CDR1 and CDR2 (germline): SQVTM, ANQGSEA. This CDR3 has 12 residues. CDR3 coding DNA: TGCAGCGTTGCGGGAAGCACAGATACGCAGTATTTT. Translating it yields CSVAGSTDTQYF.

The rearrangement links TRBV7-9 to TRBJ2-1; D gene unclear. CDR3 size: 14 residues. Trimming removed 5 bases at V and 2 bases at J, with 10 bases between. CDR1 is SEHNR and CDR2 is FQNEAQ in the germline V gene (reference sequence). The CDR3 nucleotides read TGTGCCAGCAGCCCTCCTTTCCCCTACAATGAGCAGTTCTTC. Translating gives CASSPPFPYNEQFF.

The chain employs TRBV4-1 and TRBJ1-2, with no clear D. The CDR3 consists of 12 residues. Germline V CDR1 and CDR2: MGHRA, YSYEKL. The ends were cut back, 0 bases at V and 6 bases at J, with 5 bases in the middle. CDR3 coding DNA: TGCGCCAGCAGCCAAGAAGGTCATGGCTACACCTTC. This translates into CASSQEGHGYTF.

The rearrangement joins TRBV24-1 to TRBJ1-4, with 7 positions matching TRBD1. V shed 3 bases, J shed 5 bases, and the junction held 2 bases outside the gene matches. CDR3 length: 14 amino acids. Per germline, CDR1 KGHDR and CDR2 SFDVKD. Written as DNA, the CDR3 is TGTGCCACCAGTGATACAGGGGTAAATGAAAAACTGTTTTTT. Its translation is CATSDTGVNEKLFF.

The chain joins TRBV24-1 to TRBJ1-5; a possible D gene is TRBD1 (6 bases). Trimming removed 2 bases from V and 9 bases from J, with 22 bases in between. This CDR3 is built from 17 residues. Germline V gene sequence: CDR1 KGHDR, CDR2 SFDVKD. CDR3 sequence: CATSDSKTGSWGRPQHF. CDR3 nucleotide sequence: TGTGCCACCAGTGATTCCAAGACAGGTAGCTGGGGTCGGCCCCAGCATTTT.

The rearrangement links TRBV24-1 to TRBJ1-4; D possibly corresponds to TRBD1 (5 bases). Germline CDR1 and CDR2: KGHDR and SFDVKD. Trimming stripped 5 bases from V and 5 bases from J, with 14 bases between. The CDR3 contains 15 residues. CDR3 sequence reads: CATSGGGVGNEKLFF. DNA for the CDR3: TGTGCCACCAGTGGGGGCGGAGTGGGGAATGAAAAACTGTTTTTT.

The V and J genes are TRBV9 and TRBJ2-3; a weak D match, TRBD2 (6 bases). Germline-derived CDR1 and CDR2 are SGDLS and YYNGEE. The CDR3 loop spans 16 amino acids. V lost 0 bases and J 5 bases, leaving 16 bases between the germline ends. Here the CDR3 DNA reads TGTGCCAGCAGCGTAGGGCGGGGCCCCGGCGAAGATACGCAGTATTTT. This encodes CASSVGRGPGEDTQYF.

V and J are TRBV7-2 and TRBJ2-7, with D tentatively TRBD1 or TRBD2 (5 bases each). This CDR3 region has 16 residues. In germline, CDR1 is SGHTA, CDR2 FQGNSA. The germline V and J ends were trimmed by 1 base and 3 bases, with 16 bases remaining between them. CDR3 DNA sequence: TGTGCCAGCAGCTTAGTAGGGGCCACCGGGGTCTACGAGCAGTACTTC. As protein: CASSLVGATGVYEQYF. Filled out from reference TRBV7-2 and TRBJ2-7, the complete variable domain reads GAGVSQSPSNKVTEKGKDVELRCDPISGHTALYWYRQSLGQGLEFLIYFQGNSAPDKSGLPSDRFSAERTGGSVSTLTIQRTQQEDSAVYLCASSLVGATGVYEQYFGPGTRLTVT.

The genes are TRBV28 and TRBJ1-4; possible D gene TRBD1, 5 bases. Germline V gives CDR1 MDHEN, CDR2 SYDVKM. Trimming took 4 bases from V and 10 from J, leaving 13 bases between them. This CDR3 spans 13 amino acids. CDR3: CASSSVWGGKLFF. The CDR3 DNA reads as TGTGCCAGCAGTTCGGTCTGGGGGGGAAAACTGTTTTTT.

This clone was found once. CDR3 amino acids: CASSRRTSGGHGTQYF. CDR3 in DNA: TGTGCCAGTAGTAGAAGGACTAGCGGGGGCCACGGTACGCAGTATTTT. This chain joins TRBV19 and TRBJ2-3, with TRBD2 matching 13 bases. The germline CDR1 and CDR2 sequences are LNHDA and SQIVND (reference sequence). This CDR3 comprises 16 residues. V dropped 4 bases and J dropped 8; count of bases not matched to a gene: 9.

The chain links TRBV3-1 (or the pseudogene TRBV3-2) to TRBJ1-6; 8 nucleotides agree with TRBD1. Germline V CDR1 and CDR2: LGHDT, YNNKEL (reference sequence). The length of the CDR3 is 17 residues. Losses at the gene ends were 0 bases for V and 8 bases for J; bases not matched to a gene: 9. CDR3 residues: CASSQDQRQGYDSPLHF. CDR3 coding DNA: TGTGCCAGCAGCCAAGATCAAAGACAGGGGTACGATTCACCCCTCCACTTT.

In nucleotides, the CDR3 is TGTGCCAGCACTGAGTGGGACGGCGACTACAATGAGCAGTTCTTC. This codes for CASTEWDGDYNEQFF. The rearrangement joins TRBV6-1 to TRBJ2-1, with D possibly being TRBD1 or TRBD2 (5 bases each). V lost 7 bases to trimming and J lost 3 bases, with 16 bases between them. Germline loops: CDR1 MNHNS, CDR2 SASEGT. This CDR3 is built from 15 residues.

CDR3 residues: CASSSGAGYEQYF. Written as DNA, the CDR3 is TGTGCCAGCAGCTCCGGGGCCGGCTACGAGCAGTACTTC. The chain is built from TRBV11-2 and TRBJ2-7; D could derive from TRBD1 or TRBD2 (5 bases each). V shed 4 bases and J shed 3 bases, with 10 bases lying between them. Per germline, CDR1 SGHAT and CDR2 FQNNGV. The CDR3 runs 13 residues.

The rearrangement uses TRBV4-2 and TRBJ2-2, with D perhaps being TRBD1 or TRBD2 (5 bases each). V lost 0 bases to trimming and J lost 8 bases, with 13 bases between them. CDR1 and CDR2 from the germline V gene are LGHNA and YNFKEQ. The CDR3 sequence is 15 residues long. As DNA, the CDR3 is TGTGCCAGCAGCCAAGAGGTCGGGGACCTAGGGGAGCTGTTTTTT. Translating it yields CASSQEVGDLGELFF.

The chain uses TRBV6-6 and TRBJ1-5; 9 bases are a match to TRBD1. This CDR3 is built from 15 residues. The ends lost 0 bases at V and 11 bases at J; junction bases unmatched: 8. Per the germline V gene, CDR1 is MNHNY and CDR2 is SVGAGI (reference sequence). The DNA for the CDR3 is TGTGCCAGCAGTTACTCGAATCCTGGACAGGGGTCCCAGCATTTT. It translates to CASSYSNPGQGSQHF.

This chain's CDR3 is CASAPQGAGGYTF. CDR3 nucleotides: TGTGCCAGCGCTCCTCAGGGGGCGGGGGGCTACACCTTC. The chain joins TRBV12-3 or TRBV12-4 to TRBJ1-2; 8 bases agree with TRBD1. The CDR3 sequence is 13 residues long. V lost 8 bases to trimming and J lost 8 bases; unmatched junction nucleotides: 10.

V usage is TRBV7-9 and J usage is TRBJ2-5; TRBD1 matches 10 bases. Germline V CDR1 and CDR2: SEHNR, FQNEAQ (reference sequence). The ends lost 8 bases at V and 9 bases at J; junction bases unmatched: 15. The CDR3 covers 15 residues. The DNA for the CDR3 is TGTGCCAGCGGCGCTAAGACAGGGGGCAGCCGGGCCCAGTACTTC. This translates into CASGAKTGGSRAQYF.

The V call is TRBV6-2 or TRBV6-3, the J call TRBJ2-3; D is unresolved. The CDR3 sequence is 15 residues long. CDR1 is MNHEY and CDR2 is SVGEGT in the germline V gene. Trimming took 2 bases from V and 2 from J, leaving 11 bases between them. The CDR3 coding sequence is TGTGCCAGCAGTTACGACGGAACAGCCACAGATACGCAGTATTTT. Its translation is CASSYDGTATDTQYF.

The CDR3 region is CAWSLAVNYGYTF. The DNA of the CDR3 is TGTGCCTGGAGTTTGGCGGTCAACTATGGCTACACCTTC. V usage is TRBV30 and J usage is TRBJ1-2; D is unclear. This CDR3 has 13 residues. V was cut by 2 bases and J by 2 bases, with 9 bases left in between. Germline CDR1 is GTSNPN and CDR2 is SVGIG (reference sequence).

This chain links TRBV19 with TRBJ1-1, with D unresolved. Between the trimmed V and J ends, which lost 4 bases and 0 bases, there was a span of 12 bases. CDR3 length equals 15 residues. The germline V gene has CDR1 LNHDA and CDR2 SQIVND (reference sequence). Here the CDR3 DNA reads TGTGCCAGTAGTAAAGGGAAGGGAATGAACACTGAAGCTTTCTTT. Its protein is CASSKGKGMNTEAFF. Full variable domain (remainder filled in from reference TRBV19 and TRBJ1-1): DGGITQSPKYLFRKEGQNVTLSCEQNLNHDAMYWYRQDPGQGLRLIYYSQIVNDFQKGDIAEGYSVSREKKESFPLTVTSAQKNPTAFYLCASSKGKGMNTEAFFGQGTRLTVV.

The sample holds a few counts of this clone. The chain employs TRBV2 and TRBJ2-3; 9 nucleotides agree with TRBD2. This CDR3 is built from 18 residues. Germline V gene sequence: CDR1 SNHLY, CDR2 FYNNEI. The junction had 12 bases not matched to a gene; V was cut back by 3 bases and J by 2 bases. The CDR3 here is CASSEITLAGTTTDTQYF. As DNA, the CDR3 is TGTGCCAGCAGTGAGATTACCCTAGCGGGGACTACCACAGATACGCAGTATTTT.

The chain joins TRBV3-1 (or the pseudogene TRBV3-2) to TRBJ1-2, with 7 positions matching TRBD1. There are 14 residues in the CDR3. Germline V gene data show CDR1 as LGHDT and CDR2 as YNNKEL (reference sequence). V was pared by 5 bases and J by 5 bases, with 8 bases of the junction left unmatched. CDR3 bases: TGTGCCAGCAGCACGCAGGGGGTAGGATATGGCTACACCTTC. Translated: CASSTQGVGYGYTF.

The chain couples TRBV11-3 to TRBJ1-6; D is unclear. The germline gives CDR1 SGHNT, CDR2 YENEEA. V was pared by 0 bases and J by 10 bases, with 13 bases between. This CDR3 has 15 amino acids. DNA of the CDR3: TGTGCCAGCAGCTTAGATCAAGGCTCCAAATCACCCCTCCACTTT. This gives the protein CASSLDQGSKSPLHF. Full variable domain (remainder filled in from reference TRBV11-3 and TRBJ1-6): EAGVVQSPRYKIIEKKQPVAFWCNPISGHNTLYWYLQNLGQGPELLIRYENEEAVDDSQLPKDRFSAERLKGVDSTLKIQPAELGDSAVYLCASSLDQGSKSPLHFGNGTRLTVT.

The gene calls are TRBV6-5 and TRBJ1-1; TRBD1 agrees at 7 bases. Germline loops: CDR1 MNHEY, CDR2 SVGAGI. V lost 4 bases to trimming and J lost 4 bases; unmatched junction nucleotides: 6. The CDR3 is made up of 14 amino acids. The CDR3 is CASSLPDRVTEAFF. Here the CDR3 DNA reads TGTGCCAGCAGTTTACCCGACAGGGTCACTGAAGCTTTCTTT.